These T cell receptor beta chains were read from a single sample in a study of cytomegalovirus exposure and HLA in healthy donors. Sequencing was performed with immunoSEQ multiplex PCR; in TCRdb, only in-frame clones are kept and a portion is missing. This repertoire shows about 69,000 clones, 70% to 75% found once; its top ten account for approximately 22%. The sample was PBMCs. These receptors all stem from a woman in her twenties or thirties in good health and CMV-seropositive. The CDR3 runs from the conserved cysteine through the conserved F or W. D genes are given only for firm matches. Size tells how often a clone was seen (once, few, many) or the class of an expanded clone, and some rows leave it out.

D gene	V gene	J gene	CDR3 length	clone size	CDR3 protein	CDR3 DNA
TRBD1	TRBV28	TRBJ1-4	15	few	CASSSPGQGIEKLFF	TGTGCCAGCAGCTCCCCCGGACAGGGGATTGAAAAACTGTTTTTT
.	TRBV30	TRBJ2-5	13	few	CAWSLQGEETQYF	TGTGCCTGGAGTTTACAGGGCGAAGAGACCCAGTACTTC
.	TRBV5-6	TRBJ2-5	10	.	CASAGETQYF	TGTGCCAGCGCCGGGGAGACCCAGTACTTC
.	TRBV19	TRBJ1-5	15	.	CASSIVQASNQPQHF	TGTGCCAGTAGTATTGTACAGGCGAGCAATCAGCCCCAGCATTTT
.	TRBV28	TRBJ1-2	14	few	CASGTGQAAYGYTF	TGTGCCAGCGGTACCGGTCAGGCTGCCTATGGCTACACCTTC
.	TRBV4-3	TRBJ2-7	15	.	CASSPHTGLPYEQYF	TGCGCCAGCAGCCCCCACACAGGGCTCCCCTACGAGCAGTACTTC
TRBD2	TRBV7-2	TRBJ2-7	16	.	CASSSLPGLETYEQYF	TGTGCCAGCAGCTCCCTCCCGGGACTAGAGACCTACGAGCAGTACTTC
TRBD1	TRBV25-1	TRBJ1-1	12	.	CASIDRGLGAFF	TGTGCCAGCATTGACAGGGGCCTCGGAGCTTTCTTT
.	TRBV6-5	TRBJ2-1	13	.	CASSYAIAGEQFF	TGTGCCAGCAGTTACGCGATAGCTGGCGAGCAGTTCTTC
TRBD2	TRBV30	TRBJ2-7	15	.	CAWSHTSGSSYEQYF	TGTGCCTGGAGTCACACTAGCGGGAGCTCCTACGAGCAGTACTTC
.	TRBV25-1	TRBJ2-4	13	.	CASSGTIGGIQYF	TGTGCCAGCAGTGGGACAATCGGTGGCATTCAGTACTTC
.	TRBV6-5	TRBJ2-2	12	.	CASSYVTGELFF	TGTGCCAGCAGTTATGTAACCGGGGAGCTGTTTTTT
TRBD1	TRBV7-2	TRBJ2-5	15	once	CASSADRGRQETQYF	TGTGCCAGCAGCGCGGACAGGGGGAGACAAGAGACCCAGTACTTC
.	TRBV30	TRBJ1-2	13	few	CAGGAGTTYGYTF	TGTGCCGGGGGGGCAGGGACTACTTATGGCTACACCTTC
.	TRBV4-3	TRBJ2-5	15	.	CASSQESRGEETQYF	TGCGCCAGCAGCCAAGAGTCCAGGGGCGAGGAGACCCAGTACTTC
.	TRBV18	TRBJ1-1	15	.	CASSPRQIVNTEAFF	TGTGCCAGCTCACCCCGCCAAATAGTTAACACTGAAGCTTTCTTT
.	TRBV10-2	TRBJ1-1	14	.	CASSDARVDTEAFF	TGCGCCAGCAGTGACGCCAGGGTGGACACTGAAGCTTTCTTT
TRBD2	TRBV7-2	TRBJ2-1	16	few	CASSLDGASGSNEQFF	TGTGCCAGCAGCTTAGATGGGGCTAGCGGGAGCAATGAGCAGTTCTTC
.	TRBV30	TRBJ1-1	11	.	CAWSGESWAFF	TGTGCCTGGAGCGGGGAAAGTTGGGCCTTCTTT
TRBD1	TRBV7-8	TRBJ2-7	15	.	CASSLGGTGGYEQYF	TGTGCCAGCAGCTTAGGCGGGACAGGGGGGTACGAGCAGTACTTC
TRBD2	TRBV7-8	TRBJ2-3	16	.	CASSLGLAGVSDTQYF	TGTGCCAGCAGCTTAGGGCTAGCGGGAGTTTCAGATACGCAGTATTTT
TRBD1	TRBV4-1	TRBJ1-1	16	.	CASSQPVDRGHTEAFF	TGCGCCAGCAGCCAACCAGTGGACAGGGGACACACTGAAGCTTTCTTT
TRBD1	TRBV5-1	TRBJ1-5	14	.	CASSHRGPHQPQHF	TGCGCCAGCAGCCACAGGGGGCCTCATCAGCCCCAGCATTTT
.	TRBV30	TRBJ1-4	12	.	CAWSRSREKLFF	TGTGCCTGGAGTAGATCGAGGGAAAAACTGTTTTTT
TRBD2	TRBV2	TRBJ2-1	12	.	CASSGGGKQQFF	TGTGCCAGCAGCGGGGGGGGAAAACAGCAGTTCTTC
.	TRBV7-2	TRBJ2-1	13	few	CASSLVGGNEQFF	TGTGCCAGCAGCTTAGTCGGGGGCAATGAGCAGTTCTTC
TRBD1	TRBV6-1	TRBJ2-7	15	.	CASIPKKTGSYEQYF	TGTGCCAGCATCCCCAAAAAGACAGGGTCCTACGAGCAGTACTTC
.	TRBV4-3	TRBJ2-1	15	.	CASSQDKGAYNEQFF	TGCGCCAGCAGCCAAGACAAGGGGGCCTACAATGAGCAGTTCTTC
.	TRBV21-1	TRBJ2-7	10	.	CASRSYEQYF	TGTGCCAGCAGGAGCTACGAGCAGTACTTC
.	TRBV10-2	TRBJ2-7	13	.	CASWGPGTDEQYF	TGCGCCAGCTGGGGCCCAGGAACGGACGAGCAGTACTTC
.	TRBV4-2	TRBJ2-5	11	once	CASRKEETQYF	TGTGCCAGCAGGAAAGAGGAGACCCAGTACTTC
TRBD2	TRBV5-1	TRBJ2-5	16	few	CASSAGLAASQETQYF	TGCGCCAGCAGCGCGGGACTAGCGGCCTCACAAGAGACCCAGTACTTC
.	TRBV5-1	TRBJ2-7	16	once	CASSSLTARRVHEQYF	TGCGCCAGCAGCTCCCTGACGGCTCGACGGGTCCACGAGCAGTACTTC
.	TRBV5-1	TRBJ1-1	15	few	CASSRGSLVDTEAFF	TGCGCCAGCAGCCGAGGAAGCCTGGTAGACACTGAAGCTTTCTTT
.	TRBV10-2	TRBJ2-7	14	few	CASSDLVQSYEQYF	TGCGCCAGCAGTGACCTCGTGCAGTCCTACGAGCAGTACTTC
.	TRBV30	TRBJ2-7	12	.	CAWTRSSYEQYF	TGTGCCTGGACTAGGAGCTCCTACGAGCAGTACTTC
TRBD1	TRBV7-2	TRBJ1-5	13	.	CASSLDRGQPQHF	TGTGCCAGCAGCTTGGACAGGGGGCAGCCCCAGCATTTT
.	TRBV21-1	TRBJ1-5	15	.	CASSRSLPSNQPQHF	TGTGCCAGCAGCAGGAGCCTCCCCTCCAATCAGCCCCAGCATTTT
.	TRBV28	TRBJ1-5	13	.	CASSLTGHQPQHF	TGTGCCAGCAGTTTAACAGGGCATCAGCCCCAGCATTTT
TRBD1	TRBV30	TRBJ1-1	12	.	CARTGEGTEAFF	TGTGCCAGGACAGGGGAGGGGACTGAAGCTTTCTTT
.	TRBV28	TRBJ1-2	12	.	CASSLSPYGYTF	TGTGCCAGCAGTTTAAGCCCTTATGGCTACACCTTC
.	TRBV5-1	TRBJ1-1	13	few	CASNPGVNTEAFF	TGCGCCAGCAACCCGGGGGTTAACACTGAAGCTTTCTTT
.	TRBV25-1	TRBJ2-2	15	.	CASSEAGTNTGELFF	TGTGCCAGCAGTGAGGCAGGGACGAACACCGGGGAGCTGTTTTTT
TRBD1	TRBV6-5	TRBJ1-3	15	.	CASSPTGGSGNTIYF	TGTGCCAGCAGCCCCACAGGGGGCTCTGGAAACACCATATATTTT
.	TRBV5-4	TRBJ2-1	17	.	CASSLRQAPYSYNEQFF	TGTGCCAGCAGCTTAAGACAGGCCCCGTACTCCTACAATGAGCAGTTCTTC
TRBD1	TRBV11-2	TRBJ1-1	14	.	CASSSDRGNTEAFF	TGTGCCAGCAGCTCGGACAGGGGGAACACTGAAGCTTTCTTT
.	TRBV28	TRBJ1-1	11	.	CASRGFTEAFF	TGTGCCAGCCGCGGGTTTACTGAAGCTTTCTTT